This paragraph covers one TCR beta chain sequence. The sample belongs to a study of blood T cell repertoires in COVID-19. Study background: In each case, the material was cDNA or gDNA derived from T cells, B-cell-depleted T cells, or PBMCs.

Per the study methods: The assay estimated nucleated cells by amplifying reference gene primers. Sequencing used immunoSEQ multiplex PCR; TCRdb keeps in-frame clones, though not all of them. V and J calls and clone size follow that table, whereas D and trimming were derived from the DNA. The sample has approximately 300,000 clones; approximately 86% are singletons. The sequence came from a man aged 18 to 30 with active or convalescent COVID-19. The specimen sequenced was peripheral blood.

The CDR3 DNA sequence: TGTGCCAGCAGCCTCGTCCGTAATGAAAAACTGTTTTTT. It codes for CASSLVRNEKLFF. The V and J genes are TRBV27 and TRBJ1-4, with D uncertain. This CDR3 comprises 13 residues. V lost 6 bases and J 4 bases, leaving 9 bases between the germline ends. Germline-derived CDR1 and CDR2 are MNHEY and SMNVEV (reference sequence).